This T cell receptor (beta chain) was obtained from a study of blood T cell repertoires in COVID-19. Original data processing: Estimation of nucleated cell counts was performed using reference gene primer amplification. TCRdb's table, derived via immunoSEQ multiplex PCR, lists solely in-frame clones and lacks some. Clonal size and the V and J genes are those of that table, whereas D and trimming came from the DNA. The top ten clones hold more than 3.5% of a sample with about 180,000 clones, approximately 88% of them seen once. This clone has a single count. Trimming at V came to 5 bases and at J to 3 bases, leaving 23 bases not matched to a gene. The CDR3 is 20 amino acids. CDR1 MNHEY and CDR2 SMNVEV come from the germline V gene (reference sequence).

This sequence joins TRBV27 and TRBJ2-7, with 9 bases that match TRBD1. Source material: peripheral blood. This receptor was taken from a woman aged 25 to 45 with acute or convalescent COVID-19. Here the CDR3 reads CASSLRPTILPTGGYYEQYF. In nucleotides, the CDR3 is TGTGCCAGCAGTCTTAGACCGACCATTTTACCGACAGGGGGGTACTACGAGCAGTACTTC.